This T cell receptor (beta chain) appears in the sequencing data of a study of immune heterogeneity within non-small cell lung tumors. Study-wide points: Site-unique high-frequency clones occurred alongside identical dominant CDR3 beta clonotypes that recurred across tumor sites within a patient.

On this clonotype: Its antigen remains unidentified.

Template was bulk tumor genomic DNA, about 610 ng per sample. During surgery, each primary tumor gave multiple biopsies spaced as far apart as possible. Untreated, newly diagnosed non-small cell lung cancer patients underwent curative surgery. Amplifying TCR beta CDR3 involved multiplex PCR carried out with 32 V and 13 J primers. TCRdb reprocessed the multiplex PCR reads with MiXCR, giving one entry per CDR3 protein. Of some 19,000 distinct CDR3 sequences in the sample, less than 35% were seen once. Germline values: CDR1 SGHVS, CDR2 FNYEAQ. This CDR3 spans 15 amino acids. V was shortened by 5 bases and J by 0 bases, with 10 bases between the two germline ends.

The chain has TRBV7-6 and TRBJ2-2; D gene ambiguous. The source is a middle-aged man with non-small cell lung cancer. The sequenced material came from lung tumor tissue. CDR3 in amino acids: CASSRDTSNTGELFF. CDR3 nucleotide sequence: TGTGCCAGCAGCCGCGACACTTCGAACACCGGGGAGCTGTTTTTT.